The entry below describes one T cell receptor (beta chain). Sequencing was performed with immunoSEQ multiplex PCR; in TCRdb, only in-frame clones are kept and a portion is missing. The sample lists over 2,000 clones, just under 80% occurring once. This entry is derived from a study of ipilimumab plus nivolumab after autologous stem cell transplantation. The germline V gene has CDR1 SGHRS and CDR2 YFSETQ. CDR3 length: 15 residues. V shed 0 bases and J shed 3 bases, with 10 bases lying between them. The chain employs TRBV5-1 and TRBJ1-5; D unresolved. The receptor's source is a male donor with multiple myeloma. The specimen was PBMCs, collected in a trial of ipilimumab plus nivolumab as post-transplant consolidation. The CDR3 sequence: CASSLEAGPNQPQHF. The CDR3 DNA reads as TGCGCCAGCAGCTTGGAGGCAGGCCCCAATCAGCCCCAGCATTTT.